This T cell receptor beta chain was profiled in a study of blood T cell repertoires in COVID-19. Study-wide context: The United States, Italy and Spain were the sources of the acute and convalescent COVID-19 samples.

The germline V and J ends were trimmed by 2 bases and 0 bases, with 8 bases remaining between them. The germline gives CDR1 SNHLY, CDR2 FYNNEI. The CDR3 totals 16 residues. Assay: immunoSEQ multiplex PCR; the TCRdb copy retains only in-frame clones and omits some. The table has 90,000 to 120,000 clones, roughly 81% seen once; the top ten hold 2% to 2.5%. V is TRBV2 and J is TRBJ2-6, with no clear D. The receptor's source is a human donor in a cohort sampled during active COVID-19. Sequenced input: peripheral blood. The CDR3 here is CASSELVGSGANVLTF. CDR3 coding DNA: TGTGCCAGCAGTGAACTAGTGGGCTCTGGGGCCAACGTCCTGACTTTC.